One sample yielded the 27 T cell receptor beta chains listed below, sequenced in a study of T cell responses to AZD1222 COVID-19 vaccine. Clones were sequenced by immunoSEQ multiplex PCR, and TCRdb holds only the in-frame ones, with some missing. Of roughly 130,000 clones detected, 90% to 95% appear once; the ten largest clones hold under 4.5%. The sample in question was peripheral blood, obtained 28 days after the second AZD1222 dose. The receptors shown here come from an adult who received the AZD1222 COVID-19 vaccine.

The genes are TRBV9 and TRBJ2-3; D ambiguous. V lost 0 bases and J lost 5, with 7 bases in between. The CDR3 runs 13 residues. Germline CDR1 SGDLS, CDR2 YYNGEE. The CDR3 nucleotides are TGTGCCAGCAGCGTAGCTCTGCGAGATACGCAGTATTTT. This translates into CASSVALRDTQYF.

This chain joins TRBV24-1 and TRBJ1-6; D remains ambiguous. The germline gives CDR1 KGHDR, CDR2 SFDVKD. The CDR3 has 15 residues. Trimming took 5 bases from V and 5 from J, leaving 12 bases between them. CDR3 in DNA: TGTGCCACCAGTGCTTCAACAGAGGATAATTCACCCCTCCACTTT. Encoded protein: CATSASTEDNSPLHF.

This clone was seen more than once but under ten times. The chain is built from TRBV3-1 (or the pseudogene TRBV3-2) and TRBJ1-6; D ambiguous. CDR3 size: 15 residues. The germline gives CDR1 LGHDT, CDR2 YNNKEL (reference sequence). Trimming removed 4 bases at V and 5 bases at J, with 12 bases between. The DNA of the CDR3 is TGTGCCAGCAGCCCCTACTTGGGCAATAATTCACCCCTCCACTTT. Protein sequence: CASSPYLGNNSPLHF.

V gene TRBV6-6 combines with J gene TRBJ2-7, with TRBD1 as a possible D gene (5 bases). V lost 5 bases and J lost 6, with 8 bases in between. This CDR3 region has 11 residues. Germline assignment: CDR1 MNHNY and CDR2 SVGAGI (reference sequence). For the CDR3, the DNA is TGTGCCAGCAGTCCCAGGGTCGAGCAGTACTTC. Protein: CASSPRVEQYF.

V usage is TRBV7-2 and J usage is TRBJ1-1; tentatively, D is TRBD1 (6 bases). V shed 5 bases and J shed 4 bases, with 11 bases lying between them. CDR1 is SGHTA and CDR2 is FQGNSA in the germline V gene. The CDR3 has 13 residues. This chain's CDR3 is CASSPPGATEAFF. The DNA for the CDR3 is TGTGCCAGCAGCCCCCCAGGGGCCACTGAAGCTTTCTTT. The full variable domain, completed using reference TRBV7-2 and TRBJ1-1, is GAGVSQSPSNKVTEKGKDVELRCDPISGHTALYWYRQSLGQGLEFLIYFQGNSAPDKSGLPSDRFSAERTGGSVSTLTIQRTQQEDSAVYLCASSPPGATEAFFGQGTRLTVV.

The chain combines TRBV12-3 or TRBV12-4 with TRBJ2-1; perhaps TRBD2 as D (6 bases). With 7 bases removed from V and 8 bases from J, the gap between germline ends came to 12 bases. This CDR3 has 12 residues. The CDR3 protein is CASNRPGDEQFF. In DNA, the CDR3 is TGTGCCAGCAATAGACCGGGGGATGAGCAGTTCTTC.

The V call is TRBV6-5, the J call TRBJ1-4, with D unclear. The CDR3 consists of 13 residues. CDR1 is MNHEY, CDR2 SVGAGI, per germline. V was cut by 2 bases and J by 7 bases, with 8 bases left in between. CDR3 protein: CASSYQEGEKLFF. Written as DNA, the CDR3 is TGTGCCAGCAGTTACCAGGAAGGTGAAAAACTGTTTTTT.

The chain carries TRBV6-1 and TRBJ1-2; D uncertain. CDR1 is MNHNS, CDR2 SASEGT, per germline. V shed 3 bases and J shed 4 bases, with 6 bases lying between them. The CDR3 runs to 12 residues. The CDR3 is CASSDNSYGYTF. The CDR3 DNA reads as TGTGCCAGCAGTGATAACAGCTATGGCTACACCTTC.

The chain links TRBV28 to TRBJ2-3; D may be TRBD2 (6 bases). Germline CDR1 is MDHEN and CDR2 is SYDVKM. The CDR3 loop spans 16 amino acids. Trimming shortened V by 2 bases and J by 1 base, and 13 bases separated the two germline ends. The CDR3 nucleotides are TGTGCCAGCAGTTTAGTGACGGGAGCAGGCACAGATACGCAGTATTTT. Its protein product is CASSLVTGAGTDTQYF.

The chain carries TRBV5-1 and TRBJ2-3; TRBD2 aligns across 12 bases. CDR1 is SGHRS and CDR2 is YFSETQ in the germline V gene. J was trimmed by 2 bases and V by 2 bases; bases with no gene match: 3. CDR3 length: 16 residues. Written as DNA, the CDR3 is TGCGCCAGCAGCTTCCGGACTAGCGGGGTCACAGATACGCAGTATTTT. Translation gives CASSFRTSGVTDTQYF.

This rearrangement joins TRBV7-9 to TRBJ2-3; a possible D gene is TRBD1 (5 bases). The CDR3 length is 13 residues. Germline lookup yields CDR1 SEHNR and CDR2 FQNEAQ (reference sequence). V lost 5 bases to trimming and J lost 6 bases, with 12 bases between them. CDR3: CASSPGIWDTQYF. Written as DNA, the CDR3 is TGTGCCAGCAGCCCAGGGATTTGGGATACGCAGTATTTT.

The chain is built from TRBV7-9 and TRBJ2-1, with D uncertain. CDR3 length: 16 residues. Germline CDR1 reads SEHNR; CDR2 reads FQNEAQ (reference sequence). Trimming removed 5 bases from V and 6 bases from J, with 20 bases in between. CDR3 DNA: TGTGCCAGCAGCGCACGGTCGGCGGCAGATGGCAATGAGCAGTTCTTC. The encoded protein is CASSARSAADGNEQFF. Full variable domain (missing parts from reference TRBV7-9 and TRBJ2-1): DTGVSQNPRHKITKRGQNVTFRCDPISEHNRLYWYRQTLGQGPEFLTYFQNEAQLEKSRLLSDRFSAERPKGSFSTLEIQRTEQGDSAMYLCASSARSAADGNEQFFGPGTRLTVL.

This clone has a single count. The chain employs TRBV7-9 and TRBJ1-1; D gene uncertain. The CDR3 totals 12 residues. Trimming stripped 3 bases from V and 5 bases from J, with 7 bases between. The V gene's germline CDR1 is SEHNR and CDR2 FQNEAQ (reference sequence). CDR3 DNA: TGTGCCAGCAGCTTTAGTTCAACTGAAGCTTTCTTT. Its translation is CASSFSSTEAFF.

Here the CDR3 reads CASSPSAWNTDTQYF. Written as DNA, the CDR3 is TGTGCCAGCAGCCCATCGGCGTGGAACACAGATACGCAGTATTTT. The chain recombines TRBV7-3 with TRBJ2-3; no clear D. Germline assignment: CDR1 SGHTA and CDR2 FQGTGA. There are 15 residues in the CDR3. V was shortened by 5 bases and J by 2 bases, with 14 bases between the two germline ends.

The chain recombines TRBV3-1 (or the pseudogene TRBV3-2) with TRBJ1-2; D is unresolved. V dropped 0 bases and J dropped 4 bases, with 12 bases sitting between them. Germline CDR1 is LGHDT and CDR2 is YNNKEL (reference sequence). The CDR3 contains 15 residues. CDR3 sequence: CASSQDDGTVYGYTF. The CDR3 region has the DNA TGTGCCAGCAGCCAAGATGACGGAACAGTCTATGGCTACACCTTC.

J is TRBJ1-1 and V is TRBV12-3 or TRBV12-4, with D uncertain. The CDR3 runs to 12 residues. V lost 7 bases, J lost 11 bases, and 17 bases lay in between. The CDR3 DNA follows: TGTGCCAGCATCCTGACTGACCTGGACGCTTTCTTT. This sequence encodes CASILTDLDAFF.

V and J are TRBV19 and TRBJ2-2, with 10 nucleotides matching TRBD1. Germline V gene sequence: CDR1 LNHDA, CDR2 SQIVND (reference sequence). With 0 bases clipped from V and 3 bases from J, the junction kept 4 bases outside the gene matches. This CDR3 comprises 17 residues. The CDR3 sequence is CASSIEDRGYDTGELFF. The CDR3 nucleotides are TGTGCCAGTAGTATAGAGGACAGGGGGTATGACACCGGGGAGCTGTTTTTT.

This clone has just one count. This chain links TRBV5-1 with TRBJ1-2; D is possibly TRBD1 (5 bases). V lost 4 bases to trimming and J lost 3 bases, with 19 bases between them. The germline V gene encodes CDR1 SGHRS and CDR2 YFSETQ. The CDR3 has 16 amino acids. The CDR3 DNA reads as TGCGCCAGCAGCACGGCCCCGACAGAGGCTGACTATGGCTACACCTTC. Its translation is CASSTAPTEADYGYTF.

The V gene is TRBV27, the J gene TRBJ1-3; maybe TRBD1 (6 bases). Germline CDR1 is MNHEY and CDR2 is SMNVEV (reference sequence). The CDR3 has 17 amino acids. V lost 3 bases and J 4 bases, leaving 19 bases between the germline ends. CDR3 nucleotides: TGTGCCAGCAGTTTGGGGCCCCCGGGACACCCAGGAAACACCATATATTTT. This translates into CASSLGPPGHPGNTIYF.

The chain links TRBV9 to TRBJ2-3, with TRBD1 identical over 9 bases. The V gene end was trimmed by 2 bases and the J gene end by 5 bases; junction bases not matched to a gene: 9. The CDR3 extends over 16 amino acids. From germline, CDR1 is SGDLS and CDR2 YYNGEE. DNA of the CDR3: TGTGCCAGCAGCGTCAACACGGGACAGGGAGTAGATACGCAGTATTTT. This gives the protein CASSVNTGQGVDTQYF.

This chain uses TRBV4-3 with TRBJ2-1; weak D call: TRBD2 (7 bases). V was trimmed by 2 bases and J by 2 bases, leaving 19 bases between them. The CDR3 totals 18 residues. Germline V gene lookup returns CDR1 LGHNA and CDR2 YSLEER. The CDR3 protein is CASSQFIRGGGTYNEQFF. CDR3 coding DNA: TGCGCCAGCAGCCAATTCATAAGGGGGGGCGGAACCTACAATGAGCAGTTCTTC.

As regards this clone: A clone one base away is much larger, so this may be a read error. The chain is built from TRBV6-1 and TRBJ2-5; TRBD2 matches 8 bases. Germline V gene lookup returns CDR1 MNHNS and CDR2 SASEGT. This CDR3 spans 16 amino acids. The CDR3 spells CASCEASGSGGETQYF. CDR3 sequence (DNA): TGTGCCAGCTGTGAAGCAAGCGGGAGCGGGGGAGAGACCCAGTACTTC.

The chain uses TRBV28 and TRBJ1-2, with 8 nucleotides matching TRBD1. This CDR3 is 17 amino acids long. Trimming cost V 6 bases and J 6 bases; bases outside gene matches: 18. Germline V gene lookup returns CDR1 MDHEN and CDR2 SYDVKM. The CDR3 nucleotides read TGTGCCAGCAGCCTAAGATGGCGGACAGGGACGCTCGATGGCTACACCTTC. Its translation: CASSLRWRTGTLDGYTF.

V usage is TRBV5-4 and J usage is TRBJ1-2; D is perhaps TRBD1 (6 bases). Trimming removed 4 bases at V and 4 bases at J, with 14 bases between. The CDR3 runs to 14 residues. Germline V lookup: CDR1 SGHNT, CDR2 YYREEE (reference sequence). The DNA for the CDR3 is TGTGCCAGCAGCACACAGGGCGAGGCCTATGGCTACACCTTC. Protein: CASSTQGEAYGYTF.

In this sample, this clone turned up a few times. This chain joins TRBV20-1 and TRBJ2-7; no clear D gene. Trimming took 3 bases from V and 3 from J, leaving 6 bases between them. Germline lookup yields CDR1 DFQATT and CDR2 SNEGSKA (reference sequence). The CDR3 spans 11 residues. The CDR3 nucleotides read TGCAGTGCTAGTGAAGACTACGAGCAGTACTTC. As protein: CSASEDYEQYF.

As concerns this clone: The germline gene is not matched at one end of the junction; a read error may be the cause. The rearrangement uses TRBV12-3 or TRBV12-4 and TRBJ2-1; TRBD2 is a possible D gene (6 bases). There are 11 residues in the CDR3. The CDR3, as DNA: TGTGCCAGCAGCCTGGGGGACTTCTCTCTCTTC. It codes for CASSLGDFSLF.

V gene TRBV27 combines with J gene TRBJ2-1; tentatively, D is TRBD2 (6 bases). V lost 4 bases and J 7 bases, leaving 17 bases between the germline ends. CDR3 length: 15 residues. Germline loops: CDR1 MNHEY, CDR2 SMNVEV (reference sequence). Here the CDR3 reads CASSYGTPALNEQFF. The CDR3 DNA reads TGTGCCAGCAGTTACGGGACTCCAGCCCTGAATGAGCAGTTCTTC.